This T cell receptor beta chain was identified during a study of T cell repertoires in cytomegalovirus infection. Turning to the study itself: Public signatures in TCR beta pointed to CMV infection and matching HLA type. Whole-study findings and limits: Cumulated frequencies of public TCR beta families served to identify carriers of CMV plus the relevant HLA. CMV-specific HLA-C-restricted TCR beta clonotypes dominated the ex vivo response.

The CDR3 extends over 14 amino acids. Between the trimmed V and J ends, which lost 2 bases and 2 bases, there was a span of 8 bases. TCRdb itself ran the reads through MiXCR, one entry per CDR3 protein. The sample contains some 500,000 distinct CDR3 sequences, 40% of which appear only once. There are a few counts of this clonotype. Its antigen is undetermined. The chain joins TRBV12-3 or TRBV12-4 to TRBJ2-3; D call uncertain. The material was cultured PBMCs, obtained from culture after CMV antigen stimulation. The sequence came from a human donor in good health (CMV status not recorded). Some clones in this sample may be carry-over from other donors' samples. The DNA for the CDR3 is TGTGCCAGCAGTTTAAGGCCCTACACAGATACGCAGTATTTT. Its translation is CASSLRPYTDTQYF.